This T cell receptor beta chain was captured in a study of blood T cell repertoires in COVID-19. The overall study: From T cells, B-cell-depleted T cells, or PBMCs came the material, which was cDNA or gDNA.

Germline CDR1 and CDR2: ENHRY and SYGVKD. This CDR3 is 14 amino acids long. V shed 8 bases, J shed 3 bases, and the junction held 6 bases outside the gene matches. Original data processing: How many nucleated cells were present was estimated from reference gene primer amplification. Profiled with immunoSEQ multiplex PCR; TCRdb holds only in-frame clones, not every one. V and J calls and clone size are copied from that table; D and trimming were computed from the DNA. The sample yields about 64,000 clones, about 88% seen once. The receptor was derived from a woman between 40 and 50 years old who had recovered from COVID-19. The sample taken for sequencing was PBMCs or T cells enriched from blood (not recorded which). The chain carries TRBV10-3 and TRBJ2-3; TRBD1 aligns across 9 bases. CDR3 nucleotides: TGTGCCATCTCTTGGGACAGGGAGACAGATACGCAGTATTTT. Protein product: CAISWDRETDTQYF.